This T cell receptor beta chain derives from a study of blood T cell repertoires in COVID-19. Overall study: The analysed material was cDNA or gDNA that came from T cells, B-cell-depleted T cells, or PBMCs.

Measured with immunoSEQ multiplex PCR; TCRdb has only the in-frame clones, and not every one. The sample holds about 260,000 clones; 88% are singletons and the top ten take less than 5%. The sample taken for sequencing was peripheral blood. The sequence derives from a man between 60 and 75 years old who had recovered from COVID-19.

The CDR3 protein is CASSPGDSTYNEQFF. The CDR3 region has the DNA TGCGCCAGCAGCCCAGGGGACAGTACCTACAATGAGCAGTTCTTC. V usage is TRBV5-1 and J usage is TRBJ2-1, with 7 bases aligning to TRBD1. The V gene's germline CDR1 is SGHRS and CDR2 YFSETQ. The CDR3 has 15 amino acids. V lost 4 bases and J lost 2; bases outside the gene matches: 6. Using reference TRBV5-1 and TRBJ2-1 for the parts outside the CDR3, the full variable domain is KAGVTQTPRYLIKTRGQQVTLSCSPISGHRSVSWYQQTPGQGLQFLFEYFSETQRNKGNFPGRFSGRQFSNSRSEMNVSTLELGDSALYLCASSPGDSTYNEQFFGPGTRLTVL.